Below are 18 T cell receptor beta chains sequenced from a single sample in a study of blood T cell repertoires in COVID-19. Libraries were prepared by immunoSEQ multiplex PCR; TCRdb keeps only in-frame clonotypes and omits some of them. Here the sample spans under 75,000 clones, around 80% being singletons. Sequenced material: peripheral blood. These receptors were taken from a man older than 75 with acute or convalescent COVID-19.

The V gene is TRBV6-5, the J gene TRBJ1-1, with TRBD1 matching over 9 bases. After removal of 6 bases from V and 5 bases from J, the junction contained 7 bases not matched to a gene. CDR3 length: 14 residues. CDR1 and CDR2 (germline): MNHEY, SVGAGI. The CDR3 sequence: CASRSGTGWTEAFF. CDR3 bases: TGTGCCAGCAGATCCGGGACAGGGTGGACTGAAGCTTTCTTT.

This chain uses TRBV4-2 with TRBJ1-4, with a tentative D call TRBD1 (6 bases). The CDR3 has 15 residues. The germline V and J ends were trimmed by 4 bases and 0 bases, with 9 bases remaining between them. Germline V gene lookup returns CDR1 LGHNA and CDR2 YNFKEQ. The CDR3 reads CASSLHRATNEKLFF. The CDR3 DNA is TGTGCCAGCAGCCTTCACAGGGCAACTAATGAAAAACTGTTTTTT.

The V and J genes are TRBV9 and TRBJ1-5; a weak D match, TRBD1 (5 bases). The germline V and J ends were trimmed by 3 bases and 6 bases, with 13 bases remaining between them. In germline, CDR1 is SGDLS, CDR2 YYNGEE. The CDR3 runs 14 residues. CDR3 in amino acids: CASSGGQGGQPQHF. The CDR3 region has the DNA TGTGCCAGCAGCGGCGGGCAGGGAGGTCAGCCCCAGCATTTT. The full variable domain, completed using reference TRBV9 and TRBJ1-5, is DSGVTQTPKHLITATGQRVTLRCSPRSGDLSVYWYQQSLDQGLQFLIQYYNGEERAKGNILERFSAQQFPDLHSELNLSSLELGDSALYFCASSGGQGGQPQHFGDGTRLSIL.

The chain uses TRBV6-5 and TRBJ2-7, with D perhaps TRBD2 (6 bases). Germline CDR1 and CDR2: MNHEY and SVGAGI. With 8 bases removed from V and 4 bases from J, the gap between germline ends came to 12 bases. The CDR3 is made up of 12 amino acids. The CDR3 DNA reads TGTGCCAGCTTCTCGGCGGGGTACGAGCAGTACTTC. This encodes CASFSAGYEQYF.

The chain carries TRBV7-6 and TRBJ2-3; 10 bases fit TRBD2. Germline-derived CDR1 and CDR2 are SGHVS and FNYEAQ. J gave up 7 bases and V 4 bases, and 8 bases lay outside the gene matches. This CDR3 region has 15 residues. CDR3 nucleotide sequence: TGTGCCAGCAGCTACCGGAGCGGGGGGGCTTATACGCAGTATTTT. Protein product: CASSYRSGGAYTQYF.

This chain uses TRBV5-8 with TRBJ2-5, with D perhaps matching TRBD1 (7 bases). Germline CDR1 and CDR2: SGHTS and YDEGEE. Trimming shortened V by 1 base and J by 4 bases, and 8 bases separated the two germline ends. This CDR3 comprises 13 residues. The CDR3 DNA follows: TGTGCCAGCAGCTTGCAGGGGGGAGAGACCCAGTACTTC. Amino acid sequence: CASSLQGGETQYF.

Here the CDR3 DNA reads TGTGCCAGCAGCTTAAACAGCCTGAACACTGAAGCTTTCTTT. Residues: CASSLNSLNTEAFF. The chain couples TRBV7-3 to TRBJ1-1; D gene uncertain. The length of the CDR3 is 14 residues. The V gene lost 1 base and the J gene lost 0 bases, with 6 bases spanning the gap. Per germline, CDR1 SGHTA and CDR2 FQGTGA.

In its sample, this clone was seen once. This sequence joins TRBV30 and TRBJ2-3; 8 bases map to TRBD2. Germline trimming cut 2 bases from V and 0 bases from J; bases unmatched to any gene: 4. Per the germline V gene, CDR1 is GTSNPN and CDR2 is SVGIG (reference sequence). CDR3 length: 15 amino acids. This CDR3 reads CAWSREGGSTDTQYF. CDR3 nucleotide sequence: TGTGCCTGGAGTCGGGAGGGGGGGAGCACAGATACGCAGTATTTT. The full variable domain, completed using reference TRBV30 and TRBJ2-3, is SQTIHQWPATLVQPVGSPLSLECTVEGTSNPNLYWYRQAAGRGLQLLFYSVGIGQISSEVPQNLSASRPQDRQFILSSKKLLLSDSGFYLCAWSREGGSTDTQYFGPGTRLTVL.

This chain links TRBV5-1 with TRBJ2-7, with 8 bases lining up with TRBD2. The CDR3 is 15 amino acids. Per germline, CDR1 SGHRS and CDR2 YFSETQ. V lost 1 base, J lost 3 bases, and 6 bases stayed unmatched. CDR3 nucleotides: TGCGCCAGCAGCTTGAGTACTAGCGGCCTCTACGAGCAGTACTTC. Encoded protein: CASSLSTSGLYEQYF.

This clone came up a few times. J is TRBJ2-3 and V is TRBV18, with a weak D call TRBD1 (5 bases). The CDR3 contains 15 residues. Trimming removed 2 bases from V and 2 bases from J, with 11 bases in between. CDR1 and CDR2 (germline): KGHSH, LQKENI. CDR3 protein: CASSPEAGFTDTQYF. The CDR3 coding sequence is TGTGCCAGCTCACCAGAGGCAGGGTTCACAGATACGCAGTATTTT. The full variable domain, its missing parts supplied by reference TRBV18 and TRBJ2-3, is NAGVMQNPRHLVRRRGQEARLRCSPMKGHSHVYWYRQLPEEGLKFMVYLQKENIIDESGMPKERFSAEFPKEGPSILRIQQVVRGDSAAYFCASSPEAGFTDTQYFGPGTRLTVL.

The J gene is TRBJ2-1, the V gene TRBV4-3, with 12 bases aligning to TRBD2. Germline CDR1 reads LGHNA; CDR2 reads YSLEER. The CDR3 is 17 amino acids. The V segment lost 0 bases and the J segment 4 bases; nucleotides outside the gene matches: 4. In DNA, the CDR3 is TGCGCCAGCAGCCAAGAACGGACTAGCGGGAAATACAATGAGCAGTTCTTC. Translation: CASSQERTSGKYNEQFF.

The rearrangement links TRBV2 to TRBJ2-1; 9 nucleotides agree with TRBD2. V shed 2 bases, J shed 4 bases, and the junction held 3 bases outside the gene matches. This CDR3 spans 15 amino acids. Germline V lookup: CDR1 SNHLY, CDR2 FYNNEI. The CDR3, as DNA: TGTGCCAGCAGTGAAAACAGCGGGGGGTACAATGAGCAGTTCTTC. Residues: CASSENSGGYNEQFF.

The rearrangement links TRBV29-1 to TRBJ1-1, with TRBD1 matching over 8 bases. After removal of 5 bases from V and 0 bases from J, the junction contained 5 bases not matched to a gene. Germline CDR1 reads SQVTM; CDR2 reads ANQGSEA. The CDR3 runs to 14 residues. The CDR3 DNA reads as TGCAGCGTTATGGACAGGGCCATGAACACTGAAGCTTTCTTT. As protein: CSVMDRAMNTEAFF.

This clone was observed once. The V gene is TRBV5-1, the J gene TRBJ2-7; the D is unclear. The CDR3 runs to 14 residues. Trimming removed 2 bases at V and 0 bases at J, with 9 bases between. In germline, CDR1 is SGHRS, CDR2 YFSETQ. The CDR3 DNA reads as TGCGCCAGCAGCTTTGACGACACCTCCTACGAGCAGTACTTC. This gives the protein CASSFDDTSYEQYF.

V gene TRBV7-2 combines with J gene TRBJ1-3; no clear D gene. The germline gives CDR1 SGHTA, CDR2 FQGNSA. The CDR3 extends over 16 amino acids. V lost 1 base and J 4 bases, leaving 14 bases between the germline ends. In nucleotides, the CDR3 is TGTGCCAGCAGCTTAGGGCCAGCACAGTTGGGAAACACCATATATTTT. Translation: CASSLGPAQLGNTIYF.

The chain joins TRBV19 to TRBJ1-2, with D perhaps TRBD1 (5 bases). The length of the CDR3 is 15 residues. The ends were cut back, 7 bases at V and 2 bases at J, with 17 bases in the middle. CDR1 and CDR2 from the germline V gene are LNHDA and SQIVND (reference sequence). The CDR3 loop is CASIPDDRQNYGYTF. The CDR3 nucleotides read TGTGCCAGTATCCCCGATGACAGACAGAACTATGGCTACACCTTC.

This sequence joins TRBV6-2 or TRBV6-3 and TRBJ2-1, with 7 bases aligning to TRBD2. Germline-derived CDR1 and CDR2 are MNHEY and SVGEGT. V shed 0 bases, J shed 8 bases, and the junction held 10 bases outside the gene matches. This CDR3 is built from 16 residues. The CDR3 DNA sequence: TGTGCCAGCAGTTACTCTGTAGGGGAGGGCCGGGATGAGCAGTTCTTC. Translating gives CASSYSVGEGRDEQFF.

This chain links TRBV7-2 with TRBJ1-2; D call uncertain. CDR3 length: 17 residues. Germline assignment: CDR1 SGHTA and CDR2 FQGNSA. V was cut by 2 bases and J by 4 bases, with 20 bases left in between. The CDR3 region is CASSLYSPSVASYGYTF. The CDR3 nucleotides read TGTGCCAGCAGCTTATATTCCCCCAGTGTGGCAAGCTATGGCTACACCTTC.